Each of the 2 T cell receptor beta chains below was sequenced from the same sample in a study of blood T cell repertoires in COVID-19 (dated by TCRdb to about 2020). Receptor libraries were prepared by the immunoSEQ multiplex PCR assay. Entries here come from immuneACCESS through TCRdb and include only in-frame sequences with V and J called. Some clones fail to appear in such tables; in the studies checked, an unresolved V gene covers under half of the shortfall, and the cause of the remainder is unknown. This sample is represented by about 63,000 clones; around 80% of them were singletons. Of the sample, 9% to 15% is held by the ten largest clones. Material for sequencing was peripheral blood. The source of these receptors is a human donor in a cohort sampled during active COVID-19.

V is TRBV10-3 and J is TRBJ2-7; 13 bases are a match to TRBD2. Looked up from germline, CDR1 is ENHRY and CDR2 is SYGVKD. Trimming removed 7 bases from V and 6 bases from J; junction bases left unmatched: 6. The CDR3 consists of 14 residues. The CDR3 sequence is CAIKGLAGTGEQYF. CDR3 coding DNA: TGTGCCATCAAGGGACTAGCGGGGACTGGCGAGCAGTACTTC.

CDR3 in amino acids: CASSAGTSGGYEQYF. For the CDR3, the DNA is TGTGCCAGCAGCGCCGGGACTAGCGGGGGATACGAGCAGTACTTC. The chain recombines TRBV7-3 with TRBJ2-7; the match to TRBD2 covers 14 bases. The germline gives CDR1 SGHTA, CDR2 FQGTGA. After removal of 5 bases from V and 4 bases from J, the junction contained 4 bases not matched to a gene. The CDR3 extends over 15 amino acids.